Here is one TCR beta chain with its context. Its antigen is still unknown. No base quality values were provided; no much bigger clone lies one nucleotide off. The trial excluded patients who had a history of autoimmune disease or were on systemic immunosuppression. Peripheral blood for TCR sequencing was collected from all dose cohorts at baseline, on cycle 4 day 1, and on cycle 7 day 1. The samples were drawn from a first-in-human, open-label, multicenter phase I dose-escalation trial of ivuxolimab. The trial enrolled adults with locally advanced or metastatic head and neck squamous cell, hepatocellular, melanoma or renal cell carcinoma. Before TCR sequencing, CD4+ T cells and CD8+ T cells were sorted from peripheral blood as separate populations. The sample is drawn from a study of OX40 agonist ivuxolimab in advanced cancers. The study in broad terms: Ivuxolimab was an agonistic, fully human IgG2 monoclonal antibody directed against OX40 (CD134), a costimulatory receptor. Intravenous ivuxolimab was administered to patients every 2 weeks at six dose levels: 0.01, 0.1, 0.3, 1.5, 3 and 10 mg/kg. Of the approximately 50 dose-escalation patients, hepatocellular carcinoma was present in around 20, melanoma in around 15, renal cell carcinoma in 9 and head and neck cancer in 9. The dose-escalation cohort was about 83% male with a mean age of about 65 years, ranging from about 20 to 80. Prior anti-PD-1, anti-PD-L1 or anti-CTLA-4 therapy was permitted, and checkpoint inhibitors had been received by approximately 39% of dose-escalation patients. Partial responses were achieved by three dose-escalation patients, of whom one had hepatocellular carcinoma and two had cutaneous melanoma. Peripheral TCRbeta sequencing was intended to test whether TCR sequence diversity was altered and clonal T-cell expansion was caused by ivuxolimab. The paper reports the monotherapy dose-escalation portion (N ≈ 50 patients) of the phase I ivuxolimab trial. Here is what the overall study found, with its caveats: On average, CD8+ T cells showed more expanded clones than CD4+ T cells after ivuxolimab. Partial responders in the 0.1-3.0 mg/kg groups had among the lowest normalized peripheral clonal expansion, especially among CD8+ T cells. The antigen specificity of the peripheral T cells that underwent clonal expansion was not determined. At doses of 0.1 to 3.0 mg/kg, clonal expansion of both CD4+ and CD8+ T cells in blood was seen between baseline and week 6. Low levels of normalized T-cell clonal expansion were also seen in some patients who did not respond.

To sequence the TCRbeta CDR3 region, genomic DNA was isolated from the sorted cells. The immunoSEQ Assay was used to sequence the TCRbeta CDR3 regions. This is the immuneACCESS table as TCRdb keeps it, with only in-frame sequences that have V and J called. A part of the clones is gone; compared with another copy, unresolved V genes explain less than half, and the rest is unexplained. A total of about 18,000 clones appear in this sample, more than 65% of them only once. The ten biggest clones cover 35% to 50% of the sample. Taken from the germline V gene, the CDR1 and CDR2 loops are SGHRS and YFSETQ. From the cysteine through the phenylalanine, the CDR3 covers 13 amino acids. The read is trimmed to its CDR3 DNA, 39 bases read in frame from base 1. V is clipped by 4 bases and J by 0 bases, and the sequence between their germline boundaries is 7 bases long.

This TCR derives from an adult with an advanced solid tumor such as melanoma, head and neck, liver or kidney cancer. The sequence links TRBV5-1 to TRBJ2-5; TRBD2 might be the D gene, on 5 matching bases. The material sequenced was CD4+ or CD8+ T cells sorted from blood, taken in a trial of the OX40 agonist ivuxolimab. The bases are TGCGCCAGCAGCGCGGACTACCAAGAGACCCAGTACTTC. This gives the protein CASSADYQETQYF.